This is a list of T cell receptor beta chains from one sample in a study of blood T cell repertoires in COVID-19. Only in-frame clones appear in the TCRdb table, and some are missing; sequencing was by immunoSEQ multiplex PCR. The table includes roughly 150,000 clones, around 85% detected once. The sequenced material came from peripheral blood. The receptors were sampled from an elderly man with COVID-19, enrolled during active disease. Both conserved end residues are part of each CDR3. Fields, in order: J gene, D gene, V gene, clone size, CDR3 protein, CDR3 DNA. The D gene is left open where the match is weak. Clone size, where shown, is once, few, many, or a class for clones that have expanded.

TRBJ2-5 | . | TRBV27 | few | CASSSRRAGQETQYF | TGTGCCAGCAGTTCACGTCGCGCGGGTCAAGAGACCCAGTACTTC
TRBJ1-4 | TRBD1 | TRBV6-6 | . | CASSTGTGKEKLFF | TGTGCCAGCAGCACCGGGACAGGGAAAGAAAAACTGTTTTTT
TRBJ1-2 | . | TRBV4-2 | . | CASSQEGPLGYTF | TGTGCCAGCAGCCAAGAGGGGCCCCTGGGCTACACCTTC
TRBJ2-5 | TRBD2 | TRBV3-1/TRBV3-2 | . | CASSQISGGQETQYF | TGTGCCAGCAGCCAGATTAGCGGGGGCCAGGAGACCCAGTACTTC
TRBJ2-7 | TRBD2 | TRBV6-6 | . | CASSYRTSGGSYEQYF | TGTGCCAGCAGTTATAGGACTAGCGGGGGTTCCTACGAGCAGTACTTC
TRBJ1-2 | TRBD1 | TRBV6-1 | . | CASSEGQGNYGYTF | TGTGCCAGCAGTGAAGGACAGGGAAACTATGGCTACACCTTC
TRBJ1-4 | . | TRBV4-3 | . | CASSQNGGEKLFF | TGCGCCAGCAGCCAGAACGGGGGAGAAAAACTGTTTTTT
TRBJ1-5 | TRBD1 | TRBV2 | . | CASTWTGGNQPQHF | TGTGCCAGCACCTGGACAGGGGGTAATCAGCCCCAGCATTTT
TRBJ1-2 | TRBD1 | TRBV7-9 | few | CASTLGTGTNYGYTF | TGTGCCAGCACCCTGGGGACAGGAACTAACTATGGCTACACCTTC
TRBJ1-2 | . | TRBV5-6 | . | CASSLERGVNYGYTF | TGTGCCAGCAGCTTGGAGCGGGGGGTTAACTATGGCTACACCTTC
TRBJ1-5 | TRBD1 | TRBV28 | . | CASPPNPRTGGNQPQHF | TGTGCCAGCCCCCCTAATCCAAGGACAGGGGGGAATCAGCCCCAGCATTTT
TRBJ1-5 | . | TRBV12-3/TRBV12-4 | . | CASSLRENQPQHF | TGTGCCAGCAGTTTAAGGGAGAATCAGCCCCAGCATTTT
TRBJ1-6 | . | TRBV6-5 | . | CASSPGRGGSPLHF | TGTGCCAGCAGTCCGGGGCGAGGGGGTTCACCCCTCCACTTT
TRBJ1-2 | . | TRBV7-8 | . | CASSLRGGGGYTF | TGTGCCAGCAGCTTACGGGGGGGAGGAGGCTACACCTTC
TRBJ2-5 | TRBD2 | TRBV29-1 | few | CSVEGSGGAYETQYF | TGCAGCGTTGAAGGGTCCGGGGGGGCCTATGAGACCCAGTACTTC
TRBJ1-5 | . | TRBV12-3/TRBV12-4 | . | CASSGQKNQPQHF | TGTGCCAGCAGTGGACAAAAGAATCAGCCCCAGCATTTT
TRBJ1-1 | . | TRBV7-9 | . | CASSPTPGDTEAFF | TGTGCCAGCAGCCCTACGCCCGGGGACACTGAAGCTTTCTTT
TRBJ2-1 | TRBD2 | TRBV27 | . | CASSLERERGYNEQFF | TGTGCCAGCAGTTTAGAGCGTGAGCGGGGGTACAATGAGCAGTTCTTC
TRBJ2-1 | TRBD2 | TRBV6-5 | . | CASSLLAGGRDEQFF | TGTGCCAGCAGCCTATTAGCGGGGGGCCGGGATGAGCAGTTCTTC
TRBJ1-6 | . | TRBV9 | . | CASSGGADPLNSPLHF | TGTGCCAGCAGTGGGGGGGCAGATCCTCTTAATTCACCCCTCCACTTT
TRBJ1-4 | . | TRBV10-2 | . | CASSAQGRNEKLFF | TGCGCCAGCAGTGCTCAGGGGCGGAATGAAAAACTGTTTTTT
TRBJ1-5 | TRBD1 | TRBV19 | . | CASSSGQGYQPQHF | TGTGCCAGTAGCTCCGGACAGGGATATCAGCCCCAGCATTTT
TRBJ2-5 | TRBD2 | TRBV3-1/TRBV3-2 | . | CASSQQGLAGGQETQYF | TGTGCCAGCAGCCAACAGGGACTAGCGGGGGGGCAAGAGACCCAGTACTTC
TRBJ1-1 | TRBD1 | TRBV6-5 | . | CASSYTRTGMNTEAFF | TGTGCCAGCAGTTACACCCGGACAGGGATGAACACTGAAGCTTTCTTT
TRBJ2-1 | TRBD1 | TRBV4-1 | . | CASSQVEGAPNGEQFF | TGCGCCAGCAGCCAAGTCGAGGGGGCCCCCAATGGTGAGCAGTTCTTC
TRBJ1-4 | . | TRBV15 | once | CATSSRDTQEVEKLFF | TGTGCCACCAGCAGCCGGGACACACAAGAGGTGGAAAAACTGTTTTTT
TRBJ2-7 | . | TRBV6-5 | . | CASTRSQAANYEQYF | TGTGCCAGCACCAGGTCGCAGGCCGCCAACTACGAGCAGTACTTC
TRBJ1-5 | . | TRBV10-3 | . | CAISESSQGQGLNQPQHF | TGTGCCATCAGTGAGTCTTCACAGGGCCAGGGCCTCAATCAGCCCCAGCATTTT
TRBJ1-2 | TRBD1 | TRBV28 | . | CATQGARGYGYTF | TGTGCCACCCAGGGGGCGCGCGGCTATGGCTACACCTTC
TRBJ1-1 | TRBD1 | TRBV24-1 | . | CATSDWDRPDTEAFF | TGTGCCACCAGTGACTGGGACAGACCCGACACTGAAGCTTTCTTT
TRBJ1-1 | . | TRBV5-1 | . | CASSFNGLTTTEAFF | TGCGCCAGCAGCTTCAATGGACTTACTACCACTGAAGCTTTCTTT
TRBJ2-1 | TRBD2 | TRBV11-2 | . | CASSLDFRAGTSGGRAEQFF | TGTGCCAGCAGCTTAGATTTTCGGGCCGGGACTAGCGGGGGCCGCGCCGAGCAGTTCTTC